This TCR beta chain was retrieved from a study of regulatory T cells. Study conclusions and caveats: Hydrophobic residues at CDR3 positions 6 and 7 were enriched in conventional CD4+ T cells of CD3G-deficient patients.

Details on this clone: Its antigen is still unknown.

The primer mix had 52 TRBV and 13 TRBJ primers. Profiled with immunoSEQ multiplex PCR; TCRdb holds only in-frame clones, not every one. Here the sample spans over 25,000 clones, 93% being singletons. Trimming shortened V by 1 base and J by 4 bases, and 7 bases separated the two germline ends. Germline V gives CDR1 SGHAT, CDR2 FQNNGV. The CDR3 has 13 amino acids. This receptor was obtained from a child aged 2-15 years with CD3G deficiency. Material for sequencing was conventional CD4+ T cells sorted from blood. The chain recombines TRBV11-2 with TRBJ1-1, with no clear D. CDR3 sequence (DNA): TGTGCCAGCAGCTTAGTCGGAAGCACTGAAGCTTTCTTT. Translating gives CASSLVGSTEAFF.